This entry lists 10 T cell receptor beta chains sequenced from one sample in a study of Ad26.COV2.S vaccination and SARS-CoV-2 variants. Measured with immunoSEQ multiplex PCR; TCRdb has only the in-frame clones, and not every one. The table lists some 410,000 clones, approximately 92% of them singletons. The treatment is: some 20 received Ad26.COV2.S at low or high dose, single or two shots; 5 received placebo; per-sample allocation not given. On day 63 after the first injection, vaccine and placebo recipients gave samples. Sequencing was performed on peripheral blood, taken in a trial of Ad26.COV2.S vaccine versus placebo. The receptors shown here come from a person aged 18-60 years who received the Ad26.COV2.S COVID-19 vaccine or a placebo.

This chain uses TRBV12-3 or TRBV12-4 with TRBJ1-5; D possibly corresponds to TRBD1 (6 bases). This CDR3 comprises 13 residues. V lost 9 bases and J 4 bases, leaving 13 bases between the germline ends. CDR3 sequence: CASAQGINQPQHF. CDR3 DNA sequence: TGTGCCAGTGCTCAGGGGATTAATCAGCCCCAGCATTTT.

This chain links TRBV6-2 or TRBV6-3 with TRBJ2-3; D is possibly TRBD1 (5 bases). The V end was cut by 2 bases, the J end by 4 bases, with 10 bases between. The CDR3 spans 14 residues. Germline assignment: CDR1 MNHEY and CDR2 SVGEGT. The CDR3 sequence: CASSYRGGSDTQYF. CDR3 nucleotide sequence: TGTGCCAGCAGTTACAGGGGTGGGTCAGATACGCAGTATTTT.

This rearrangement joins TRBV18 to TRBJ1-6; tentative D call: TRBD1 (5 bases). The CDR3 has 14 amino acids. Germline assignment: CDR1 KGHSH and CDR2 LQKENI. V was cut by 3 bases and J by 10 bases, with 13 bases left in between. The DNA of the CDR3 is TGTGCCAGCTCACCTTTCGGGGGTGGATCACCCCTCCACTTT. Amino acid sequence: CASSPFGGGSPLHF.

V and J are TRBV4-2 and TRBJ2-6; 7 bases align to TRBD1. The germline V gene has CDR1 LGHNA and CDR2 YNFKEQ. J gave up 2 bases and V 0 bases, and 1 base lay outside the gene matches. CDR3 length equals 16 residues. The chain's CDR3 is CASSQDDRAGANVLTF. CDR3 nucleotide sequence: TGTGCCAGCAGCCAAGATGACAGGGCTGGGGCCAACGTCCTGACTTTC.

The chain recombines TRBV6-5 with TRBJ1-2; the D gene is possibly TRBD1 (5 bases). The germline gives CDR1 MNHEY, CDR2 SVGAGI. This CDR3 is built from 12 residues. The V gene lost 4 bases and the J gene lost 6 bases, with 9 bases spanning the gap. The CDR3 sequence is CASSFGTNGYTF. The CDR3 DNA reads TGTGCCAGCAGTTTCGGGACTAATGGCTACACCTTC.

This clone was detected once. The rearrangement links TRBV10-2 to TRBJ2-3; 7 nucleotides agree with TRBD1. The CDR3 runs to 15 residues. Germline loops: CDR1 WSHSY, CDR2 SAAADI. Trimming at V came to 5 bases and at J to 2 bases, leaving 7 bases not matched to a gene. The CDR3 protein is CASSPDRAPTDTQYF. The CDR3 DNA reads TGCGCCAGCAGTCCCGACAGGGCCCCCACAGATACGCAGTATTTT.

V gene TRBV7-9 combines with J gene TRBJ2-1; a weak D match, TRBD1 (6 bases). The CDR3 is 17 amino acids. Trimming removed 2 bases at V and 5 bases at J, with 19 bases between. CDR1 SEHNR and CDR2 FQNEAQ come from the germline V gene (reference sequence). The CDR3 spells CASSLKGSGQGDNEQFF. The CDR3 DNA reads TGTGCCAGCAGCTTAAAAGGTTCGGGACAAGGTGACAATGAGCAGTTCTTC.

The genes are TRBV3-1 (or the pseudogene TRBV3-2) and TRBJ2-5, with 11 bases identical to TRBD2. Germline loops: CDR1 LGHDT, CDR2 YNNKEL (reference sequence). Trimming cost V 4 bases and J 4 bases; bases outside gene matches: 5. The CDR3 is 15 amino acids. In DNA form, the CDR3 reads TGTGCCAGCAGCCTTAGCGGGGGGGCCTCAGAGACCCAGTACTTC. This codes for CASSLSGGASETQYF.

The chain uses TRBV25-1 and TRBJ1-2; perhaps TRBD1 as D (5 bases). Between the trimmed V and J ends, which lost 2 bases and 0 bases, there was a span of 13 bases. The CDR3 is 16 residues long. Germline CDR1 MGHDK, CDR2 SYGVNS. The CDR3 sequence: CASSEVGGASNYGYTF. The CDR3 DNA is TGTGCCAGCAGTGAAGTAGGAGGGGCCTCTAACTATGGCTACACCTTC.

The chain employs TRBV30 and TRBJ1-1, with a tentative D call TRBD1 (5 bases). Between the trimmed V and J ends, which lost 2 bases and 10 bases, there was a span of 17 bases. This CDR3 has 13 residues. Germline V gene data show CDR1 as GTSNPN and CDR2 as SVGIG (reference sequence). The CDR3 nucleotides are TGTGCCTGGAGTTGGCAGGGCGGGTTAGTAGCTTTCTTT. It is translated as CAWSWQGGLVAFF. The variable domain in full, with the rest retrieved from reference TRBV30 and TRBJ1-1, is SQTIHQWPATLVQPVGSPLSLECTVEGTSNPNLYWYRQAAGRGLQLLFYSVGIGQISSEVPQNLSASRPQDRQFILSSKKLLLSDSGFYLCAWSWQGGLVAFFGQGTRLTVV.